This TCR beta chain was profiled in a study of regulatory T cells in long-lasting Graves disease. The TCR beta library used iRepertoire HTBI primers with Arm-PCR amplification of CDR3. TCRdb called the multiplex PCR reads again in MiXCR, with one record for every CDR3 protein. The sample records approximately 400,000 distinct CDR3 sequences, approximately 15% being singletons. V was shortened by 0 bases and J by 1 base, with 12 bases between the two germline ends. Germline lookup yields CDR1 MGHRA and CDR2 YSYEKL. The CDR3 length is 16 residues. Time point denoted: newly diagnosed GD, antithyroid drugs for less than 3 months. From PBMCs, RNA was extracted and then used to make the TCR library. These data were also filed under a second study, of T cells in Graves' hyperthyroidism and ophthalmopathy.

The specimen comprised peripheral blood mononuclear cells (PBMCs), sampled at new diagnosis, from a patient treated with antithyroid drugs. The clonotype originates from a woman aged 25 to 39 with Graves disease. V gene TRBV4-1 combines with J gene TRBJ2-5; a weak D match, TRBD2 (6 bases). CDR3: CASSQEGSGLQETQYF. The CDR3 DNA follows: TGCGCCAGCAGCCAAGAGGGTAGCGGACTCCAAGAGACCCAGTACTTC.